This paragraph reports one T cell receptor beta chain. Here immunoSEQ multiplex PCR was the method, and the copy in TCRdb shows in-frame clones only, minus some. The sample contains roughly 1,500,000 clones, less than 99% of which appear only once. This specimen belongs to a study of shared clonotypes between healthy human individuals. Per the germline V gene, CDR1 is MNHEY and CDR2 is SVGAGI. With 5 bases removed from V and 7 bases from J, the gap between germline ends came to 15 bases. The CDR3 extends over 14 amino acids. The sample comprised naive CD4+ T cells sorted from blood. Subset indicated: CD45RA+ positively selected. The receptor comes from a man aged 30 to 45 in good health. The chain has TRBV6-5 and TRBJ1-5, with D possibly TRBD1 on 6 matching bases. For the CDR3, the DNA is TGTGCCAGCAGTCCCTACCCACAGGGCCAGCCCCAGCATTTT. Translation: CASSPYPQGQPQHF.